This is a list of T cell receptor beta chains from one sample in a study of molecular identifiers for immune sequencing clone quantification. TCRdb reanalysed the PCR reads using MiXCR and keeps one entry per CDR3 protein. The sample lists approximately 550,000 distinct CDR3 sequences; roughly a fifth were seen once. Sequencing used naive CD8+ T cells from blood, with Jurkat cell RNA spiked in. Receptors were obtained from a human donor in good health. Some libraries in this study had Jurkat cell RNA spiked in. CDR3s include the opening cysteine and the closing phenylalanine or tryptophan. The order of the fields is CDR3 length, V gene, CDR3 protein.

>14|TRBV20-1
CSARPTGANYGYTF
>16|TRBV27
CASSSNDRGTGNTIYF
>18|TRBV5-6
CASSLAAAQGATNEKLFF
>16|TRBV27
CASSPLWGGVTDTQYF
>17|TRBV6-2/TRBV6-3
CASSYSGGSPITDTQYF
>16|TRBV20-1
CSAKHAGGSNTGELFF
>14|TRBV20-1
CSTGDRRVSETQYF
>14|TRBV4-3
CASSQQGVRETQYF
>15|TRBV4-1
CASSQGAGASDGYTF
>13|TRBV5-1
CASSSAGDSPLHF
>14|TRBV2
CASSEIGGAYEQYF
>14|TRBV29-1
CSVAGAGDGEKLFF
>16|TRBV28
CASSTVGRGLSYEQYF
>18|TRBV6-2/TRBV6-3
CASSNSPQLTGSKNIQYF
>15|TRBV20-1
CSARDRRGSTYEQYF
>15|TRBV7-2
CASSLWRDSTDTQYF
>15|TRBV11-2
CASSLGFAYQETQYF
>12|TRBV13
CASSNPVHGYTF
>15|TRBV7-7
CASSSHGGGKETQYF
>15|TRBV14
CVSSHEAGRGYEQYF
>13|TRBV7-9
CASSGSRTDTQYF
>15|TRBV15
CATSTARNSNQPQHF
>12|TRBV20-1
CSGSGGADTQYF
>13|TRBV7-6
CASSLFLGDEQFF